This TCR beta chain was documented in a study of blood T cell repertoires in COVID-19. Libraries were prepared by immunoSEQ multiplex PCR; TCRdb keeps only in-frame clonotypes and omits some of them. The sample lists about 370,000 clones, approximately 89% occurring once. Concerning this clone: The identical CDR3 is also encoded by other nucleotide sequences in the sample.

Germline-derived CDR1 and CDR2 are SQVTM and ANQGSEA. The CDR3 contains 11 residues. V shed 3 bases and J shed 6 bases, with 6 bases lying between them. The chain carries TRBV29-1 and TRBJ2-4; D gene uncertain. The specimen was peripheral blood. This receptor was obtained from a woman in her thirties with COVID-19, enrolled during active disease. CDR3 in DNA: TGCAGCGTTGATGGCGGAAACATTCAGTACTTC. Its protein product is CSVDGGNIQYF.